These T cell receptor beta chains were read from a single sample in a study. One entry per CDR3 protein results from TCRdb running MiXCR on the 5' RACE reads. The sample shows about 43,000 distinct CDR3 sequences, roughly 23% of them seen only once. What was sequenced was Tregs sorted from a lymph node. The source of these receptors is a female donor with breast cancer. Both conserved end residues are part of each CDR3. The order of the fields is V gene, CDR3 length, J gene, CDR3 protein.

v_gene: TRBV5-1
len: 16
j_gene: TRBJ2-1
CDR3aa: CASSWRPGLATHEQFF

v_gene: TRBV4-1
len: 14
j_gene: TRBJ2-7
CDR3aa: CASSLDYSTYEQYF

v_gene: TRBV5-1
len: 16
j_gene: TRBJ1-4
CDR3aa: CASSFEPGQANEKLFF

v_gene: TRBV12-3/TRBV12-4
len: 16
j_gene: TRBJ2-7
CDR3aa: CASSPYKNPRDYEQYF

v_gene: TRBV2
len: 14
j_gene: TRBJ1-6
CDR3aa: CASSELGELSPLHF

v_gene: TRBV28
len: 11
j_gene: TRBJ2-7
CDR3aa: CASSMGYEQYF

v_gene: TRBV12-3/TRBV12-4
len: 14
j_gene: TRBJ1-2
CDR3aa: CASSGSSTRSGYTF

v_gene: TRBV28
len: 13
j_gene: TRBJ2-2
CDR3aa: CASTPSPSGELFF

v_gene: TRBV20-1
len: 14
j_gene: TRBJ2-1
CDR3aa: CSAGGPYSYNEQFF

v_gene: TRBV20-1
len: 17
j_gene: TRBJ1-1
CDR3aa: CSAFFKVRTGMNTEAFF

v_gene: TRBV7-9
len: 13
j_gene: TRBJ2-1
CDR3aa: CASSLGGTAEQFF

v_gene: TRBV4-1
len: 15
j_gene: TRBJ2-2
CDR3aa: CASSQTLGFTGELFF

v_gene: TRBV4-1
len: 15
j_gene: TRBJ2-7
CDR3aa: CASSRTSSTAYEQYF

v_gene: TRBV5-6
len: 15
j_gene: TRBJ1-2
CDR3aa: CASSRPRTQNYGYTF

v_gene: TRBV7-9
len: 17
j_gene: TRBJ2-1
CDR3aa: CASSLFPLRDRGNEQFF

v_gene: TRBV7-2
len: 17
j_gene: TRBJ2-1
CDR3aa: CASTPRVAGNRYNEQFF

v_gene: TRBV5-1
len: 15
j_gene: TRBJ2-1
CDR3aa: CASSLKLAGEDEQFF

v_gene: TRBV5-1
len: 15
j_gene: TRBJ1-1
CDR3aa: CASSWRQGLVTEAFF

v_gene: TRBV7-2
len: 17
j_gene: TRBJ2-7
CDR3aa: CASSLVHGLAGVGEQYF

v_gene: TRBV3-1
len: 13
j_gene: TRBJ1-1
CDR3aa: CASTDRVNTEAFF

v_gene: TRBV28
len: 13
j_gene: TRBJ2-7
CDR3aa: CASSRDRGYGRYF

v_gene: TRBV5-1
len: 13
j_gene: TRBJ2-4
CDR3aa: CASSPMSGNIQYF

v_gene: TRBV10-3
len: 14
j_gene: TRBJ2-1
CDR3aa: CAISELSGYNEQFF

v_gene: TRBV13
len: 12
j_gene: TRBJ2-7
CDR3aa: CASSLGAYEQYF

v_gene: TRBV6-6
len: 12
j_gene: TRBJ2-7
CDR3aa: CASSRDLYEQYF

v_gene: TRBV7-9
len: 15
j_gene: TRBJ2-7
CDR3aa: CASSLGTGANYEQYF

v_gene: TRBV19
len: 12
j_gene: TRBJ2-3
CDR3aa: CASRTGGDTQYF

v_gene: TRBV6-1
len: 13
j_gene: TRBJ1-1
CDR3aa: CASKRLENTEAFF

v_gene: TRBV9
len: 21
j_gene: TRBJ2-2
CDR3aa: CASSVGKGLLAGTWNTGELFF

v_gene: TRBV10-3
len: 12
j_gene: TRBJ2-7
CDR3aa: CAVGTATYEQYF

v_gene: TRBV5-1
len: 14
j_gene: TRBJ1-5
CDR3aa: CASSLAGGGQPQHF

v_gene: TRBV4-2
len: 11
j_gene: TRBJ2-5
CDR3aa: CASSSRQPQYF

v_gene: TRBV12-3/TRBV12-4
len: 14
j_gene: TRBJ2-1
CDR3aa: CASNRGQGSNEQFF

v_gene: TRBV6-5
len: 13
j_gene: TRBJ2-1
CDR3aa: CASSFGSYNEQFF

v_gene: TRBV9
len: 15
j_gene: TRBJ2-3
CDR3aa: CASSVRFGSTDTQYF

v_gene: TRBV5-6
len: 16
j_gene: TRBJ1-6
CDR3aa: CASSLRWDAADSPLHF

v_gene: TRBV20-1
len: 14
j_gene: TRBJ1-4
CDR3aa: CSANRNLWDEKLFF

v_gene: TRBV6-1
len: 13
j_gene: TRBJ2-2
CDR3aa: CASSEAGTGELFF

v_gene: TRBV6-1
len: 11
j_gene: TRBJ1-5
CDR3aa: CASSEGLPQHF

v_gene: TRBV6-1
len: 16
j_gene: TRBJ2-2
CDR3aa: CASAKLGQGYTGELFF